This TCR beta chain was obtained from a study of cytomegalovirus exposure and HLA in healthy donors. The primer mix had 60 Vbeta and 13 Jbeta primers. Clones were read by immunoSEQ multiplex PCR, and TCRdb kept only the in-frame ones, dropping some. The data include about 200,000 clones; the top ten clones carry roughly 0.98%. Sequencing input: PBMCs. The origin of this receptor is a woman younger than 45 in good health and CMV-seropositive.

Here the CDR3 reads CASNTGTGAYEQYF. DNA for the CDR3: TGTGCCAGCAACACCGGGACAGGGGCCTACGAGCAGTACTTC. The chain carries TRBV28 and TRBJ2-7; 10 bases fit TRBD1. J lost 2 bases, V lost 7 bases, and 5 bases had no gene match. Germline V CDR1 and CDR2: MDHEN, SYDVKM. CDR3 size: 14 residues. Full variable domain (remainder filled in from reference TRBV28 and TRBJ2-7): DVKVTQSSRYLVKRTGEKVFLECVQDMDHENMFWYRQDPGLGLRLIYFSYDVKMKEKGDIPEGYSVSREKKERFSLILESASTNQTSMYLCASNTGTGAYEQYFGPGTRLTVT.